The 31 T cell receptor beta chains below come from one sample, sequenced in a study of T cell repertoires in cytomegalovirus infection. A single record per CDR3 protein comes from TCRdb applying MiXCR to the reads. In the table there are about 740,000 distinct CDR3 sequences, roughly 35% of which are singletons. Specimen: PBMCs. The receptors were sampled from a human donor in good health (CMV status not recorded). Some clones in this sample may be carry-over from other donors' samples.

The genes are TRBV24-1 and TRBJ2-1, with 7 bases aligning to TRBD2. Germline CDR1 is KGHDR and CDR2 is SFDVKD. The CDR3 covers 14 residues. The ends lost 6 bases at V and 2 bases at J; junction bases unmatched: 3. The CDR3 nucleotides are TGTGCCACCAGTTTAAGCGGGGCCTACAATGAGCAGTTCTTC. This translates into CATSLSGAYNEQFF.

This chain uses TRBV6-1 with TRBJ2-7, with TRBD1 as a possible D gene (6 bases). The germline V gene encodes CDR1 MNHNS and CDR2 SASEGT. V was cut by 6 bases and J by 3 bases, with 12 bases left in between. This CDR3 has 13 amino acids. The DNA for the CDR3 is TGTGCCAGCAGATTCCAACAGGGCTACGAGCAGTACTTC. Residues: CASRFQQGYEQYF.

The V call is TRBV12-3 or TRBV12-4, the J call TRBJ1-4, with 7 bases lining up with TRBD1. The CDR3 totals 14 residues. V lost 5 bases and J lost 5; bases outside the gene matches: 5. The CDR3 bases are TGTGCCAGCAGTGCGGGACAGAGGAATGAAAAACTGTTTTTT. Translation gives CASSAGQRNEKLFF.

V usage is TRBV7-2 and J usage is TRBJ1-5; D is ambiguous. CDR1 and CDR2 (germline): SGHTA, FQGNSA. The length of the CDR3 is 14 residues. V was clipped by 2 bases and J by 7 bases, with 12 bases between them. Here the CDR3 reads CASSLNSNGQPQHF. The CDR3 nucleotides are TGTGCCAGCAGCTTAAACTCCAATGGCCAGCCCCAGCATTTT.

This clonotype has more than one count but fewer than ten. The chain recombines TRBV5-6 with TRBJ2-1, with 7 bases matching TRBD1. Per germline, CDR1 SGHDT and CDR2 YYEEEE. The junction had 6 bases not matched to a gene; V was cut back by 5 bases and J by 4 bases. The CDR3 is made up of 14 amino acids. The CDR3 nucleotides are TGTGCCAGCAGGAACAGGGGCCTGTACAATGAGCAGTTCTTC. As protein: CASRNRGLYNEQFF.

This clonotype was seen a handful of times. V usage is TRBV12-3 or TRBV12-4 and J usage is TRBJ1-5, with 7 bases fitting TRBD1. This CDR3 contains 14 residues. Unmatched junction bases numbered 7, after V lost 6 bases and J lost 5 bases. The CDR3 DNA reads TGTGCCAGCAGGTCGACAGGGAAATATCAGCCCCAGCATTTT. It codes for CASRSTGKYQPQHF.

The V and J genes are TRBV11-3 and TRBJ2-2; TRBD1 matches at 9 bases. The CDR3 is made up of 16 amino acids. The V and J ends lost 4 bases and 2 bases, in that order; junction bases with no gene match: 5. Germline V lookup: CDR1 SGHNT, CDR2 YENEEA. CDR3 in amino acids: CASSSWTGENTGELFF. The CDR3 nucleotides are TGTGCCAGCAGCTCATGGACAGGGGAAAACACCGGGGAGCTGTTTTTT.

The rearrangement links TRBV24-1 to TRBJ2-3; 9 bases line up with TRBD1. The CDR3 is 16 residues long. CDR1 and CDR2 (germline): KGHDR, SFDVKD. Germline trimming cut 4 bases from V and 1 base from J; bases unmatched to any gene: 5. As DNA, the CDR3 is TGTGCCACCAGTGACCAACAGGGGGCAGGCACAGATACGCAGTATTTT. Protein: CATSDQQGAGTDTQYF.

A few counts support this clonotype. The genes are TRBV11-2 and TRBJ1-1; the D is unclear. The CDR3 loop spans 14 amino acids. Per the germline V gene, CDR1 is SGHAT and CDR2 is FQNNGV. Between the trimmed V and J ends, which lost 1 base and 6 bases, there was a span of 12 bases. The CDR3 loop is CASSLVKLSSEAFF. The CDR3 DNA sequence: TGTGCCAGCAGCTTAGTAAAACTCAGCTCTGAAGCTTTCTTT.

This clonotype was recorded a few times. The rearrangement uses TRBV19 and TRBJ1-2; D remains ambiguous. The CDR3 is 15 amino acids. The V and J ends lost 4 bases and 0 bases respectively, with 12 bases between them. From germline, CDR1 is LNHDA and CDR2 SQIVND (reference sequence). The CDR3 region has the DNA TGTGCCAGTAGTACCGGAGGACTAGCTAACTATGGCTACACCTTC. Its protein is CASSTGGLANYGYTF.

This clonotype was counted ten times or more. The chain has TRBV7-4 and TRBJ2-1; the match to TRBD2 covers 11 bases. V trimming: 8 bases; J trimming: 5 bases; junction bases outside the gene matches: 11. This CDR3 has 16 amino acids. CDR1 is SGHVT and CDR2 is SQSDAQ in the germline V gene. This CDR3 reads CASATNGLAGDNEQFF. CDR3 in DNA: TGTGCCAGCGCTACCAATGGACTAGCGGGCGACAATGAGCAGTTCTTC. The whole variable domain, filled in from reference TRBV7-4 and TRBJ2-1, reads GAGVSQSPRYKVAKRGRDVALRCDSISGHVTLYWYRQTLGQGSEVLTYSQSDAQRDKSGRPSGRFSAERPERSVSTLKIQRTEQGDSAVYLCASATNGLAGDNEQFFGPGTRLTVL.

The genes are TRBV15 and TRBJ1-1; TRBD1 matches at 9 bases. Trimming cost V 9 bases and J 1 base; bases outside gene matches: 12. CDR3 size: 16 residues. The germline gives CDR1 LNHNV, CDR2 YYDKDF (reference sequence). The CDR3 bases are TGTGCCACGTGGGGGAACAGGGGGCTTTCGAACACTGAAGCTTTCTTT. It encodes CATWGNRGLSNTEAFF.

The chain carries TRBV12-3 or TRBV12-4 and TRBJ2-1; 9 nucleotides line up with TRBD1. This CDR3 contains 18 residues. Trimming took 4 bases from V and 4 from J; bases not matched to a gene: 14. The CDR3 loop reads CASSSLLDRGSPYNEQFF. CDR3 sequence (DNA): TGTGCCAGCAGTTCACTACTCGACAGGGGGTCTCCGTACAATGAGCAGTTCTTC.

Concerning this clonotype itself: This could be a read error, since a much larger clone is one nucleotide away. DNA for the CDR3: TGTGCCAGCAGCTTAGTGGGGGGCGACAATCAGCCCCAGCATTTT. This encodes CASSLVGGDNQPQHF. This chain uses TRBV7-2 with TRBJ1-5; D might be TRBD1 (6 bases). This CDR3 is 15 amino acids long. With 1 base removed from V and 3 bases from J, the gap between germline ends came to 10 bases. Germline lookup yields CDR1 SGHTA and CDR2 FQGNSA.

This clonotype was counted a few times. The J gene is TRBJ1-5, the V gene TRBV12-3 or TRBV12-4; D unresolved. Trimming took off 4 bases at V and 2 bases at J, with 12 bases between the two ends. This CDR3 has 15 amino acids. CDR3 in amino acids: CASSSPSTGNQPQHF. Written as DNA, the CDR3 is TGTGCCAGCAGTTCCCCTTCGACGGGCAATCAGCCCCAGCATTTT.

This clonotype has only a few counts. J is TRBJ1-1 and V is TRBV19, with D possibly matching TRBD1 (5 bases). Between the trimmed V and J ends, which lost 7 bases and 7 bases, there was a span of 16 bases. The CDR3 extends over 13 amino acids. CDR1 LNHDA and CDR2 SQIVND come from the germline V gene (reference sequence). As DNA, the CDR3 is TGTGCCAGTATTAGTAGGGGCTGGAGTGAAGCTTTCTTT. Amino acids: CASISRGWSEAFF. The variable domain in full, with the rest retrieved from reference TRBV19 and TRBJ1-1, is DGGITQSPKYLFRKEGQNVTLSCEQNLNHDAMYWYRQDPGQGLRLIYYSQIVNDFQKGDIAEGYSVSREKKESFPLTVTSAQKNPTAFYLCASISRGWSEAFFGQGTRLTVV.

This clonotype came up a few times. The chain carries TRBV7-9 and TRBJ1-2; 7 bases match TRBD1. J lost 5 bases, V lost 5 bases, and 2 bases had no gene match. The germline gives CDR1 SEHNR, CDR2 FQNEAQ (reference sequence). CDR3 length: 12 amino acids. The CDR3 nucleotides are TGTGCCAGCAGCGCGGGACAGTATGGCTACACCTTC. As protein: CASSAGQYGYTF.

This chain joins TRBV7-8 and TRBJ2-3; 8 nucleotides line up with TRBD2. The CDR3 has 16 amino acids. Germline V gives CDR1 SGHVS, CDR2 FQNEAQ. J was trimmed by 5 bases and V by 5 bases; bases with no gene match: 12. For the CDR3, the DNA is TGTGCCAGCAGCCCAGGGTGGCGGGGGGCTGGAGATACGCAGTATTTT. The encoded protein is CASSPGWRGAGDTQYF.

This clonotype was seen more than once but under ten times. The V call is TRBV6-1, the J call TRBJ2-2, with 14 bases matching TRBD2. Germline lookup yields CDR1 MNHNS and CDR2 SASEGT. CDR3 size: 16 residues. V shed 6 bases and J 6 bases; nucleotides not matched to a gene: 6. This CDR3 is CASRGTSGRRAGELFF. DNA for the CDR3: TGTGCCAGCAGGGGGACTAGCGGGAGACGAGCCGGGGAGCTGTTTTTT.

The V call is TRBV28, the J call TRBJ1-2; D perhaps matches TRBD1 (5 bases). The ends were cut back, 3 bases at V and 4 bases at J, with 12 bases in the middle. CDR1 is MDHEN and CDR2 is SYDVKM in the germline V gene. CDR3 length: 14 residues. CDR3 in DNA: TGTGCCAGCAGTTTGTTTCAGGGAGGCTATGGCTACACCTTC. This encodes CASSLFQGGYGYTF.

This clonotype showed up just a few times. The chain links TRBV11-2 to TRBJ2-7, with 11 bases fitting TRBD2. The CDR3 is 15 residues long. Per the germline V gene, CDR1 is SGHAT and CDR2 is FQNNGV. The V gene end was trimmed by 5 bases and the J gene end by 4 bases; junction bases not matched to a gene: 7. CDR3 DNA: TGTGCCAGCAGCCCACTAGCGGGAGTAGGTTACGAGCAGTACTTC. It encodes CASSPLAGVGYEQYF.

This clonotype was counted only a few times. V and J are TRBV5-6 and TRBJ1-2; 7 positions match TRBD1. Germline V gene sequence: CDR1 SGHDT, CDR2 YYEEEE. This CDR3 region has 15 residues. The V and J ends lost 4 bases and 3 bases, in that order; junction bases with no gene match: 9. The CDR3 reads CASSPTGPLYYGYTF. CDR3 DNA: TGTGCCAGCAGCCCGACAGGGCCGCTTTACTATGGCTACACCTTC. Full variable domain (missing parts from reference TRBV5-6 and TRBJ1-2): DAGVTQSPTHLIKTRGQQVTLRCSPKSGHDTVSWYQQALGQGPQFIFQYYEEEERQRGNFPDRFSGHQFPNYSSELNVNALLLGDSALYLCASSPTGPLYYGYTFGSGTRLTVV.

This clonotype showed up many times. An end of the junction does not agree with germline; a read error may underlie this. The chain has TRBV7-7 and TRBJ2-7; 10 nucleotides match TRBD2. The CDR3 extends over 14 amino acids. Germline V lookup: CDR1 SSHAT, CDR2 FNYEAQ (reference sequence). For the CDR3, the DNA is TGTGCTAGCAGCCCGACTAGCGGGTCCTACGAGCAGTACTTC. As protein: CASSPTSGSYEQYF.

The V and J genes are TRBV14 and TRBJ1-2, with TRBD1 as a possible D gene (5 bases). CDR3 length equals 16 residues. The germline V gene has CDR1 SGHDN and CDR2 FVKESK. V lost 0 bases and J lost 6, with 17 bases in between. The CDR3 is CASSQDRLQGGHGYTF. Here the CDR3 DNA reads TGTGCCAGCAGCCAAGATAGGCTCCAGGGTGGTCATGGCTACACCTTC.

The chain links TRBV29-1 to TRBJ2-7; D unresolved. V was clipped by 5 bases and J by 3 bases, with 8 bases between them. CDR3 length equals 11 residues. The germline V gene encodes CDR1 SQVTM and CDR2 ANQGSEA. CDR3 bases: TGCAGCGTTTTTGTCGGCTACGAGCAGTACTTC. Residues: CSVFVGYEQYF.

For this clonotype: The conserved final phenylalanine or tryptophan is absent from the CDR3, which likely points to a read error. The DNA is left out, because the CDR3 cannot be placed on it with certainty; the CDR3 is given as TCRdb lists it. The chain links TRBV7-6 to TRBJ1-2. Looked up from germline, CDR1 is SGHVS and CDR2 is FNYEAQ. 15 amino acids form the CDR3, both terminal residues included. CDR3 sequence reads: CASSLRSVINYGYTL.

This chain joins TRBV28 and TRBJ2-1; 7 nucleotides match TRBD2. The CDR3 has 15 residues. Trimming at V came to 2 bases and at J to 4 bases, leaving 5 bases not matched to a gene. Germline CDR1 is MDHEN and CDR2 is SYDVKM. The CDR3 reads CASSLRGEEYNEQFF. Here the CDR3 DNA reads TGTGCCAGCAGTTTACGGGGGGAAGAATACAATGAGCAGTTCTTC. The full variable domain, its missing parts supplied by reference TRBV28 and TRBJ2-1, is DVKVTQSSRYLVKRTGEKVFLECVQDMDHENMFWYRQDPGLGLRLIYFSYDVKMKEKGDIPEGYSVSREKKERFSLILESASTNQTSMYLCASSLRGEEYNEQFFGPGTRLTVL.

This clonotype was detected only a few times. The J gene is TRBJ2-3, the V gene TRBV28; 12 bases are shared with TRBD2. V was pared by 6 bases and J by 0 bases, with 7 bases of the junction left unmatched. The CDR3 consists of 17 residues. In germline, CDR1 is MDHEN, CDR2 SYDVKM. This CDR3 is CASSLGTSGFSTDTQYF. CDR3 sequence (DNA): TGTGCCAGCAGCCTAGGGACTAGCGGGTTTAGCACAGATACGCAGTATTTT.

This chain joins TRBV10-3 and TRBJ1-2, with D possibly TRBD1 on 5 matching bases. Germline V gene lookup returns CDR1 ENHRY and CDR2 SYGVKD. Trimming removed 7 bases at V and 3 bases at J, with 18 bases between. The CDR3 length is 15 residues. CDR3 coding DNA: TGTGCCATCAACCCCAGCCCTGGGGCAGACTATGGCTACACCTTC. This encodes CAINPSPGADYGYTF.

This clonotype was seen a handful of times. V is TRBV12-3 or TRBV12-4 and J is TRBJ1-1; 8 nucleotides line up with TRBD1. This CDR3 contains 15 residues. V gave up 6 bases and J gave up 2 bases; unmatched junction bases: 8. The DNA of the CDR3 is TGTGCCAGCAGCTCGTCAGGGGGCATTAACACTGAAGCTTTCTTT. Amino acid sequence: CASSSSGGINTEAFF.

The chain combines TRBV20-1 with TRBJ1-5, with a possible D match to TRBD1 (6 bases). CDR3 length: 15 amino acids. CDR1 and CDR2 (germline): DFQATT, SNEGSKA (reference sequence). Trimming pared 0 bases from V and 2 bases from J, leaving 11 bases between. CDR3 sequence: CSAREGGWGNQPQHF. The CDR3 bases are TGCAGTGCTAGAGAGGGGGGCTGGGGCAATCAGCCCCAGCATTTT.